The 27 T cell receptor beta chains below were found in one sample sequenced in a study of blood T cell repertoires in COVID-19. TCRdb's table, derived via immunoSEQ multiplex PCR, lists solely in-frame clones and lacks some. The table has approximately 150,000 clones, roughly 89% seen once. Material: peripheral blood. Receptor source: a woman in her forties or fifties with active or convalescent COVID-19.

This chain links TRBV9 with TRBJ2-3; TRBD2 aligns across 10 bases. The CDR3 is made up of 15 amino acids. Germline V gene data show CDR1 as SGDLS and CDR2 as YYNGEE. Unmatched junction bases numbered 3, after V lost 4 bases and J lost 1 base. The CDR3 nucleotides are TGTGCCAGCAGCCTCAGCGGGGGGGGCACAGATACGCAGTATTTT. Residues: CASSLSGGGTDTQYF.

To note about this clone: This sample includes further DNA sequences coding for the same CDR3. V usage is TRBV28 and J usage is TRBJ2-1; 10 positions match TRBD2. V lost 5 bases, J lost 4 bases, and 5 bases stayed unmatched. The CDR3 has 15 residues. CDR1 and CDR2 (germline): MDHEN, SYDVKM. The CDR3 loop is CASSPRTSGYNEQFF. For the CDR3, the DNA is TGTGCCAGCAGTCCTCGGACTAGCGGTTACAATGAGCAGTTCTTC.

This rearrangement joins TRBV6-2 or TRBV6-3 to TRBJ2-1, with 9 nucleotides matching TRBD1. The CDR3 has 15 residues. Losses at the gene ends were 2 bases for V and 9 bases for J; bases not matched to a gene: 8. CDR1 is MNHEY and CDR2 is SVGEGT in the germline V gene. The CDR3 sequence: CASSYPGTGWFEQFF. The CDR3 region has the DNA TGTGCCAGCAGTTACCCCGGGACAGGGTGGTTTGAGCAGTTCTTC.

The chain couples TRBV28 to TRBJ1-4; no reliable D call. V lost 6 bases and J lost 5, with 4 bases in between. CDR1 is MDHEN, CDR2 SYDVKM, per germline. This CDR3 comprises 11 residues. The CDR3 DNA sequence: TGTGCCAGCAGCACAAATGAAAAACTGTTTTTT. This gives the protein CASSTNEKLFF.

The sample holds one count of this clone. The chain recombines TRBV11-3 with TRBJ2-7; 7 positions agree with TRBD2. The V and J ends lost 5 bases and 3 bases, in that order; junction bases with no gene match: 7. The CDR3 runs to 14 residues. Germline lookup yields CDR1 SGHNT and CDR2 YENEEA. For the CDR3, the DNA is TGTGCCAGCAGCCCGGGAGGTCAGGGCTACGAGCAGTACTTC. Protein sequence: CASSPGGQGYEQYF.

The genes are TRBV28 and TRBJ1-5; D is unclear. Germline assignment: CDR1 MDHEN and CDR2 SYDVKM. The CDR3 spans 15 residues. Trimming cost V 11 bases and J 0 bases, with 17 bases left between them. DNA for the CDR3: TGTGCCCTGGGCCCAAACCAATATAGCAATCAGCCCCAGCATTTT. Translated: CALGPNQYSNQPQHF. Filled out from reference TRBV28 and TRBJ1-5, the complete variable domain reads DVKVTQSSRYLVKRTGEKVFLECVQDMDHENMFWYRQDPGLGLRLIYFSYDVKMKEKGDIPEGYSVSREKKERFSLILESASTNQTSMYLCALGPNQYSNQPQHFGDGTRLSIL.

The rearrangement uses TRBV4-3 and TRBJ2-5, with TRBD2 identical over 12 bases. V was pared by 2 bases and J by 9 bases, with 10 bases of the junction left unmatched. The germline V gene encodes CDR1 LGHNA and CDR2 YSLEER. The CDR3 extends over 16 amino acids. The CDR3 nucleotides read TGCGCCAGCAGCCAACTAGCGGGGGGGCCGTATTCGCCCCAGTACTTC. It encodes CASSQLAGGPYSPQYF.

The chain combines TRBV5-1 with TRBJ1-2; D is possibly TRBD1 (5 bases). This CDR3 spans 16 amino acids. Deletions cut 0 bases from V and 1 base from J, with 13 bases between. Germline V gene lookup returns CDR1 SGHRS and CDR2 YFSETQ. The CDR3 DNA reads as TGCGCCAGCAGCTTGGAAGGAGGGGCGATTAACTATGGCTACACCTTC. Its protein is CASSLEGGAINYGYTF.

CDR3 in DNA: TGCGCCAGCAGCTTGTCCGCAGGGGCTGGGACCCAGTACTTC. This translates into CASSLSAGAGTQYF. The chain recombines TRBV5-1 with TRBJ2-5, with D maybe TRBD1 (6 bases). Germline-derived CDR1 and CDR2 are SGHRS and YFSETQ. Trimming took off 1 base at V and 7 bases at J, with 14 bases between the two ends. The CDR3 has 14 residues.

This clone was found a few times. The V gene is TRBV5-1, the J gene TRBJ1-1; D possibly corresponds to TRBD1 (6 bases). Deletions cut 1 base from V and 4 bases from J, with 11 bases between. CDR1 and CDR2 from the germline V gene are SGHRS and YFSETQ. The CDR3 covers 14 residues. The CDR3 DNA reads as TGCGCCAGCAGCTTGAGGACAGAAGGCACTGAAGCTTTCTTT. Protein product: CASSLRTEGTEAFF.

CDR3 in amino acids: CASSLSQNQPQHF. The CDR3, as DNA: TGTGCCAGCAGTTTATCCCAAAATCAGCCCCAGCATTTT. V is TRBV27 and J is TRBJ1-5, with no clear D. In germline, CDR1 is MNHEY, CDR2 SMNVEV (reference sequence). V was clipped by 0 bases and J by 4 bases, with 4 bases between them. There are 13 residues in the CDR3.

The V gene is TRBV27, the J gene TRBJ2-7; unclear D gene. The V end lost 4 bases, the J end lost 4 bases, and 11 bases lay between the germline ends. Per germline, CDR1 MNHEY and CDR2 SMNVEV (reference sequence). The CDR3 length is 13 residues. The DNA for the CDR3 is TGTGCCAGCAGTTACGGAGCTCTATACGAGCAGTACTTC. Its protein product is CASSYGALYEQYF.

This chain connects TRBV7-2 to TRBJ2-1, with 10 bases matching TRBD2. The CDR3 runs 17 residues. The junction had 12 bases not matched to a gene; V was cut back by 1 base and J by 9 bases. Germline V lookup: CDR1 SGHTA, CDR2 FQGNSA. CDR3 in DNA: TGTGCCAGCAGCTTAGTGGGGACTAGCGATCCTCTAGGTGAGCAGTTCTTC. Amino acid sequence: CASSLVGTSDPLGEQFF.

The table lists this clone with a count of one. The chain joins TRBV7-2 to TRBJ2-5; 8 bases are a match to TRBD1. Germline CDR1 reads SGHTA; CDR2 reads FQGNSA. The CDR3 covers 13 residues. Unmatched junction bases numbered 4, after V lost 6 bases and J lost 4 bases. The CDR3 reads CASRSGGLETQYF. CDR3 nucleotides: TGTGCCAGCAGATCAGGGGGCCTAGAGACCCAGTACTTC.

The rearrangement uses TRBV28 and TRBJ2-3; 7 bases match TRBD2. The CDR3 contains 17 residues. In germline, CDR1 is MDHEN, CDR2 SYDVKM. With V trimmed by 6 bases and J by 6 bases, 18 bases remained unmatched. The CDR3 region is CASSPNVGAGERDTQYF. CDR3 bases: TGTGCCAGCAGCCCGAATGTCGGGGCGGGAGAAAGGGATACGCAGTATTTT. Drawing the rest from reference TRBV28 and TRBJ2-3, the complete variable domain is DVKVTQSSRYLVKRTGEKVFLECVQDMDHENMFWYRQDPGLGLRLIYFSYDVKMKEKGDIPEGYSVSREKKERFSLILESASTNQTSMYLCASSPNVGAGERDTQYFGPGTRLTVL.

V usage is TRBV19 and J usage is TRBJ2-1, with D perhaps matching TRBD2 (7 bases). The V gene lost 2 bases and the J gene lost 2 bases, with 10 bases spanning the gap. The CDR3 length is 15 residues. Looked up from germline, CDR1 is LNHDA and CDR2 is SQIVND (reference sequence). In DNA, the CDR3 is TGTGCCAGTAGTATAAGGGGGGGTACCTACAATGAGCAGTTCTTC. Translation: CASSIRGGTYNEQFF.

The chain joins TRBV27 to TRBJ2-7, with a weak D call TRBD1 (6 bases). The CDR3 sequence is 14 residues long. Germline V CDR1 and CDR2: MNHEY, SMNVEV (reference sequence). Trimming took off 0 bases at V and 5 bases at J, with 11 bases between the two ends. The CDR3 bases are TGTGCCAGCAGTTTATCGGGGGCTAACGACGAGCAGTACTTC. It translates to CASSLSGANDEQYF.

The chain links TRBV15 to TRBJ1-1; TRBD1 agrees at 7 bases. The CDR3 sequence is 19 residues long. CDR1 is LNHNV, CDR2 YYDKDF, per germline (reference sequence). The V segment lost 1 base and the J segment 0 bases; nucleotides outside the gene matches: 14. CDR3 sequence (DNA): TGTGCCACCAGCAGAGGGGACAGCCTTTGGGTAGGCATGAACACTGAAGCTTTCTTT. It codes for CATSRGDSLWVGMNTEAFF.

This clone appeared a few times. The chain employs TRBV7-8 and TRBJ2-7, with D unresolved. This CDR3 has 12 residues. The V gene's germline CDR1 is SGHVS and CDR2 FQNEAQ. Trimming cost V 4 bases and J 4 bases, with 8 bases left between them. The CDR3 spells CASSYGDYEQYF. The CDR3 region has the DNA TGTGCCAGCAGCTACGGAGATTACGAGCAGTACTTC. Full variable domain (missing parts from reference TRBV7-8 and TRBJ2-7): GAGVSQSPRYKVAKRGQDVALRCDPISGHVSLFWYQQALGQGPEFLTYFQNEAQLDKSGLPSDRFFAERPEGSVSTLKIQRTQQEDSAVYLCASSYGDYEQYFGPGTRLTVT.

This clone was observed a single time. The rearrangement uses TRBV28 and TRBJ2-5, with 7 bases lining up with TRBD2. This CDR3 spans 14 amino acids. J was trimmed by 3 bases and V by 6 bases; bases with no gene match: 7. Germline assignment: CDR1 MDHEN and CDR2 SYDVKM. CDR3 sequence: CASRSAGSKETQYF. In nucleotides, the CDR3 is TGTGCCAGCAGATCAGCGGGATCCAAAGAGACCCAGTACTTC. Full variable domain (rest looked up from reference TRBV28 and TRBJ2-5): DVKVTQSSRYLVKRTGEKVFLECVQDMDHENMFWYRQDPGLGLRLIYFSYDVKMKEKGDIPEGYSVSREKKERFSLILESASTNQTSMYLCASRSAGSKETQYFGPGTRLLVL.

V usage is TRBV7-9 and J usage is TRBJ2-5, with TRBD2 matching over 9 bases. V was pared by 2 bases and J by 5 bases, with 6 bases of the junction left unmatched. Germline loops: CDR1 SEHNR, CDR2 FQNEAQ (reference sequence). There are 15 residues in the CDR3. CDR3 in amino acids: CASSLIAGGQETQYF. The DNA of the CDR3 is TGTGCCAGCAGCTTAATCGCGGGGGGGCAGGAGACCCAGTACTTC.

J is TRBJ2-3 and V is TRBV5-1, with D possibly being TRBD2 (5 bases). CDR3 length equals 13 residues. Trimming stripped 0 bases from V and 3 bases from J, with 5 bases between. The V gene's germline CDR1 is SGHRS and CDR2 YFSETQ. The CDR3, as DNA: TGCGCCAGCAGCTTGGGGAGGACAGATACGCAGTATTTT. This encodes CASSLGRTDTQYF.

The genes are TRBV2 and TRBJ1-6; D gene uncertain. This CDR3 is built from 16 residues. V lost 4 bases, J lost 7 bases, and 17 bases lay in between. Germline CDR1 is SNHLY and CDR2 is FYNNEI. CDR3 nucleotide sequence: TGTGCCAGCAGTGTCACTGCGGGATATGGGAATTCACCCCTCCACTTT. This translates into CASSVTAGYGNSPLHF.

CDR3 in amino acids: CSVEIGQGGQPQHF. The CDR3 region has the DNA TGCAGCGTTGAAATCGGACAGGGGGGTCAGCCCCAGCATTTT. The chain has TRBV29-1 and TRBJ1-5; 10 bases fit TRBD1. The CDR3 totals 14 residues. Looked up from germline, CDR1 is SQVTM and CDR2 is ANQGSEA. Trimming at V came to 2 bases and at J to 6 bases, leaving 4 bases not matched to a gene.

The chain has TRBV7-2 and TRBJ2-3, with a possible D match to TRBD2 (6 bases). V lost 4 bases to trimming and J lost 2 bases, with 13 bases between them. Germline-derived CDR1 and CDR2 are SGHTA and FQGNSA. The CDR3 is made up of 15 amino acids. The CDR3 loop is CASSSRGGHTDTQYF. CDR3 bases: TGTGCCAGCAGCTCGCGGGGCGGCCACACAGATACGCAGTATTTT.

The rearrangement joins TRBV5-1 to TRBJ2-6; TRBD2 is a possible D gene (6 bases). Trimming took 4 bases from V and 2 from J, leaving 10 bases between them. This CDR3 has 15 amino acids. Per the germline V gene, CDR1 is SGHRS and CDR2 is YFSETQ. The chain's CDR3 is CASSRDLTGANVLTF. The CDR3 DNA follows: TGCGCCAGCAGCCGGGACTTGACTGGGGCCAACGTCCTGACTTTC.

The DNA for the CDR3 is TGCGCCAGCAGCCAAGTCGCCGTCGTGACAGGGAGCTCCTACGAGCAGTACTTC. Translating it yields CASSQVAVVTGSSYEQYF. The chain joins TRBV4-1 to TRBJ2-7; 7 bases align to TRBD1. Per the germline V gene, CDR1 is MGHRA and CDR2 is YSYEKL. This CDR3 is built from 18 residues. V dropped 1 base and J dropped 0; count of bases not matched to a gene: 12.